This entry lists 15 T cell receptor beta chains sequenced from one sample in a study of human T cells and chemical hapten exposure. Specified time point: patch test 1, 2 weeks after DPC sensitization. Treatment specified: therapeutic diphenylcyclopropenone sensitization with weekly scalp DPC. TCRdb independently ran MiXCR on the RACE reads; one entry per CDR3 protein. The table includes 300,000 to 350,000 distinct CDR3 sequences, around 7% detected once. Source: whole blood, taken in connection with sensitization to the hapten diphenylcyclopropenone (DPC). The receptors stem from a woman between 18 and 29 years old with alopecia areata. Some clones in this sample may be carry-over from other donors' samples.

This clonotype was counted a few times. The CDR3 spells CATSRHTGTGNEKLFF. The CDR3 DNA reads as TGTGCCACCAGCAGGCACACCGGGACAGGGAATGAAAAACTGTTTTTT. The V and J genes are TRBV15 and TRBJ1-4, with 9 nucleotides matching TRBD1. This CDR3 has 16 amino acids. V lost 3 bases to trimming and J lost 5 bases; unmatched junction nucleotides: 7. Germline CDR1 reads LNHNV; CDR2 reads YYDKDF (reference sequence).

This clonotype was found many times. V and J are TRBV28 and TRBJ1-2; 7 bases agree with TRBD1. This CDR3 is 12 amino acids long. Looked up from germline, CDR1 is MDHEN and CDR2 is SYDVKM. Germline trimming cut 7 bases from V and 4 bases from J; bases unmatched to any gene: 3. This chain's CDR3 is CASKGDSYGYTF. DNA for the CDR3: TGTGCCAGCAAAGGGGACAGCTATGGCTACACCTTC.

This clonotype was seen only a few times. The chain links TRBV6-6 to TRBJ2-2; possibly TRBD2 for D (5 bases). Trimming shortened V by 6 bases and J by 5 bases, and 16 bases separated the two germline ends. The length of the CDR3 is 15 residues. CDR1 is MNHNY and CDR2 is SVGAGI in the germline V gene (reference sequence). The CDR3 sequence is CASRPVPGNTGELFF. CDR3 DNA sequence: TGTGCCAGCAGGCCCGTTCCGGGGAATACCGGGGAGCTGTTTTTT.

This clonotype was seen a few times. This rearrangement joins TRBV20-1 to TRBJ2-1; 10 positions agree with TRBD2. CDR3 length: 16 amino acids. The germline gives CDR1 DFQATT, CDR2 SNEGSKA (reference sequence). With V trimmed by 0 bases and J by 3 bases, 5 bases remained unmatched. CDR3 region: CSARDHTSGDYNEQFF. Here the CDR3 DNA reads TGCAGTGCTAGAGATCATACTAGCGGGGACTACAATGAGCAGTTCTTC.

In this sample, this clonotype turned up a few times. The chain carries TRBV4-3 and TRBJ1-4; D not resolved. CDR3 length: 15 residues. Trimming pared 1 base from V and 0 bases from J, leaving 6 bases between. Per the germline V gene, CDR1 is LGHNA and CDR2 is YSLEER. The CDR3 DNA reads as TGCGCCAGCAGCCAAGTCGGTCCAACTAATGAAAAACTGTTTTTT. It codes for CASSQVGPTNEKLFF.

The gene calls are TRBV18 and TRBJ1-5; D call uncertain. This CDR3 has 13 amino acids. Trimming pared 6 bases from V and 5 bases from J, leaving 11 bases between. In germline, CDR1 is KGHSH, CDR2 LQKENI. CDR3 DNA sequence: TGTGCCAGCTCCCGCGGCGAAGATCAGCCCCAGCATTTT. Encoded protein: CASSRGEDQPQHF.

The chain is built from TRBV5-1 and TRBJ2-7; D is perhaps TRBD1 (5 bases). In germline, CDR1 is SGHRS, CDR2 YFSETQ. This CDR3 is 15 amino acids long. The V and J ends lost 4 bases and 3 bases respectively, with 17 bases between them. The CDR3 sequence is CASSRGAEKLYEQYF. CDR3 in DNA: TGCGCCAGCAGCCGTGGGGCAGAGAAACTCTACGAGCAGTACTTC.

The chain joins TRBV28 to TRBJ1-4, with D hard to call. V was trimmed by 2 bases and J by 0 bases, leaving 7 bases between them. From germline, CDR1 is MDHEN and CDR2 SYDVKM. There are 15 residues in the CDR3. CDR3 DNA: TGTGCCAGCAGTTTAAAGGGTGCAACTAATGAAAAACTGTTTTTT. The encoded protein is CASSLKGATNEKLFF.

This clonotype was picked up one time. This clone may be a read error of a much larger clone one base away. The chain combines TRBV9 with TRBJ2-3; a weak D match, TRBD1 (6 bases). This CDR3 is built from 16 residues. Germline V lookup: CDR1 SGDLS, CDR2 YYNGEE. With 3 bases removed from V and 2 bases from J, the gap between germline ends came to 16 bases. The CDR3 bases are TGTGCCAGCAGCGCCAGCTACAGGGCCTTCACAGATACGCAGTATTTT. Its translation: CASSASYRAFTDTQYF.

This clonotype was detected only a few times. The chain uses TRBV6-5 and TRBJ1-1; no reliable D call. V lost 3 bases and J 10 bases, leaving 15 bases between the germline ends. CDR3 length: 13 amino acids. Germline CDR1 MNHEY, CDR2 SVGAGI. CDR3: CASSYSGQLAAFF. The CDR3 bases are TGTGCCAGCAGTTATAGCGGGCAGCTCGCAGCTTTCTTT.

This clonotype was observed a few times. In nucleotides, the CDR3 is TGTGCCACCAGCAGAGATGGAAGGGGGCCTAGTGGCTACACCTTC. Amino acids: CATSRDGRGPSGYTF. The genes are TRBV15 and TRBJ1-2, with TRBD1 identical over 7 bases. The germline CDR1 and CDR2 sequences are LNHNV and YYDKDF (reference sequence). After removal of 0 bases from V and 7 bases from J, the junction contained 8 bases not matched to a gene. The CDR3 extends over 15 amino acids.

The table lists this clonotype with a few counts. This chain connects TRBV7-3 to TRBJ1-1, with D hard to call. This CDR3 spans 14 amino acids. Germline V gene sequence: CDR1 SGHTA, CDR2 FQGTGA. V was pared by 4 bases and J by 0 bases, with 9 bases between. The CDR3 loop is CASSSSGLNTEAFF. CDR3 sequence (DNA): TGTGCCAGCAGCTCCTCAGGTCTGAACACTGAAGCTTTCTTT.

The V gene is TRBV9, the J gene TRBJ1-3; TRBD1 is a possible D gene (5 bases). Trimming removed 7 bases at V and 4 bases at J, with 15 bases between. The CDR3 is 14 residues long. Germline V lookup: CDR1 SGDLS, CDR2 YYNGEE. CDR3 residues: CASSRGVAGNTIYF. Here the CDR3 DNA reads TGTGCCAGCTCCCGAGGGGTCGCCGGAAACACCATATATTTT.

On this clonotype: The conserved final phenylalanine or tryptophan is absent from the CDR3, which likely points to a read error. For the CDR3, the DNA is TGTGCCAGCAGCCAAACCCCCTACGAGCAGTACCTC. Its translation: CASSQTPYEQYL. The chain combines TRBV3-1 with TRBJ2-7; unclear D gene. V dropped 2 bases and J dropped 2 bases, with 4 bases sitting between them. Per germline, CDR1 LGHDT and CDR2 YNNKEL (reference sequence). CDR3 size: 12 residues.

This clonotype was recorded many times. V gene TRBV6-6 combines with J gene TRBJ2-6; D is ambiguous. The CDR3 length is 16 residues. Germline assignment: CDR1 MNHNY and CDR2 SVGAGI (reference sequence). Trimming took 0 bases from V and 2 from J, leaving 8 bases between them. The CDR3 here is CASSYSVTAGANVLTF. The CDR3 region has the DNA TGTGCCAGCAGTTACTCGGTCACAGCTGGGGCCAACGTCCTGACTTTC.